This T cell receptor (beta chain) was observed in a study of tumor-infiltrating lymphocytes in primary liver carcinoma. Study background: Roughly 3.65 to 7.5 million productive TCRbeta reads were obtained per sample, with similar numbers across tissue types.

Study outcomes and limitations: Tumor-adjacent and tumor-blood pairs shared less of their repertoires than tumor region pairs shared. Tumor top-250-clone fractions significantly exceeded those of blood (p = 0.039).

The blood RNA (from unsorted whole blood) was obtained, and germline DNA was also extracted. The germline V gene encodes CDR1 MNHNY and CDR2 SVGAGI (reference sequence). There are 16 residues in the CDR3. V was clipped by 9 bases and J by 3 bases; unmatched bases: 13. The investigators made TCR beta cDNA from 400 to 500 ng total RNA, using a constant-region primer. Nested multiplex PCR, run for three rounds with slightly modified ARM-PCR, yielded TCR beta libraries. Primers for the first two PCR rounds were TRBV1-TRBV30 forward primers and a C-beta reverse primer (approximately 10 cycles per round). MiXCR, applied by TCRdb to the multiplex PCR reads, yields one record per CDR3 protein. The table shows almost 200,000 distinct CDR3 sequences, with less than 70% occurring only once. This clonotype was observed many times. Its antigen is not identified.

This TCR was sampled from a woman aged 55-70 years with primary liver carcinoma and hepatitis B virus infection. The genes are TRBV6-6 and TRBJ2-7; TRBD1 matches 11 bases. The sample comprised peripheral blood. As DNA, the CDR3 is TGTGCCAGTCTGGACAGGGGGCTTTCGTTTTACTACGAGCAGTACTTC. Translating it yields CASLDRGLSFYYEQYF.